These T cell receptor beta chains were read from a single sample in a study of cytomegalovirus exposure and HLA in healthy donors. Assay: immunoSEQ multiplex PCR; the TCRdb copy retains only in-frame clones and omits some. The sample lists over 150,000 clones, around 81% occurring once. What was sequenced was PBMCs. The receptors were gathered from a woman in her 40s in good health and CMV-seropositive. The CDR3 runs from the conserved cysteine through the conserved F or W. Each record gives: J gene, D gene, V gene, clone size, CDR3 protein, CDR3 DNA. A D gene is named only where the DNA matches it firmly. Clone size appears in some rows only: once, few, many, or a class for an expanded clone.

J gene: TRBJ1-1; D gene: TRBD1; V gene: TRBV27; clone size: few; CDR3 protein: CASSTRQGTHTEAFF; CDR3 DNA: TGTGCCAGCAGTACGAGACAGGGCACGCACACTGAAGCTTTCTTT
J gene: TRBJ1-5; D gene: TRBD1; V gene: TRBV28; clone size: -; CDR3 protein: CASSLRTGGNQPQHF; CDR3 DNA: TGTGCCAGCAGTTTACGAACAGGGGGTAATCAGCCCCAGCATTTT
J gene: TRBJ2-1; D gene: TRBD2; V gene: TRBV7-8; clone size: once; CDR3 protein: CASSLRTSLTYNEQFF; CDR3 DNA: TGTGCCAGCAGCTTAAGGACTAGCCTAACCTACAATGAGCAGTTCTTC
J gene: TRBJ1-5; D gene: -; V gene: TRBV19; clone size: -; CDR3 protein: CASSIGPGGNQPQHF; CDR3 DNA: TGTGCCAGTAGTATAGGCCCAGGGGGCAATCAGCCCCAGCATTTT
J gene: TRBJ2-5; D gene: -; V gene: TRBV10-3; clone size: few; CDR3 protein: CAISGQLQETQYF; CDR3 DNA: TGTGCCATCAGCGGACAGCTACAAGAGACCCAGTACTTC
J gene: TRBJ2-3; D gene: -; V gene: TRBV29-1; clone size: -; CDR3 protein: CSVDSRGADTQYF; CDR3 DNA: TGCAGCGTTGACTCCCGCGGGGCAGATACGCAGTATTTT
J gene: TRBJ2-5; D gene: -; V gene: TRBV12-5; clone size: -; CDR3 protein: CASGPIGTGQETQYF; CDR3 DNA: TGTGCTAGTGGTCCAATAGGAACCGGGCAAGAGACCCAGTACTTC
J gene: TRBJ2-7; D gene: TRBD2; V gene: TRBV4-2; clone size: -; CDR3 protein: CASSTSGGVYEQYF; CDR3 DNA: TGTGCCAGCAGCACTAGCGGGGGGGTCTACGAGCAGTACTTC
J gene: TRBJ1-5; D gene: -; V gene: TRBV6-5; clone size: few; CDR3 protein: CASKGRQGNNQPQHF; CDR3 DNA: TGTGCCAGCAAAGGGAGGCAGGGCAACAATCAGCCCCAGCATTTT
J gene: TRBJ2-6; D gene: TRBD1; V gene: TRBV15; clone size: -; CDR3 protein: CATSRDGQGASGANVLTF; CDR3 DNA: TGTGCCACCAGCAGAGATGGGCAGGGGGCGTCTGGGGCCAACGTCCTGACTTTC
J gene: TRBJ1-2; D gene: -; V gene: TRBV19; clone size: few; CDR3 protein: CASSISQFYGYTF; CDR3 DNA: TGTGCCAGTAGTATCAGTCAGTTCTATGGCTACACCTTC
J gene: TRBJ2-2; D gene: TRBD2; V gene: TRBV9; clone size: -; CDR3 protein: CASSPWEGGGELFF; CDR3 DNA: TGTGCCAGCAGCCCATGGGAGGGCGGCGGGGAGCTGTTTTTT
J gene: TRBJ2-1; D gene: -; V gene: TRBV19; clone size: -; CDR3 protein: CASRQSSYNEQFF; CDR3 DNA: TGTGCCAGTAGACAAAGCTCCTACAATGAGCAGTTCTTC
J gene: TRBJ1-2; D gene: -; V gene: TRBV2; clone size: once; CDR3 protein: CASSEVGASYGYTF; CDR3 DNA: TGTGCCAGCAGTGAAGTGGGGGCCTCTTATGGCTACACCTTC
J gene: TRBJ2-3; D gene: TRBD2; V gene: TRBV30; clone size: -; CDR3 protein: CAWSLLALSTDTQYF; CDR3 DNA: TGTGCCTGGAGCCTACTAGCGCTTAGCACAGATACGCAGTATTTT
J gene: TRBJ2-2; D gene: TRBD2; V gene: TRBV4-1; clone size: -; CDR3 protein: CASSQWETSGRAGNTGELFF; CDR3 DNA: TGCGCCAGCAGCCAATGGGAGACTAGCGGGAGGGCCGGTAACACCGGGGAGCTGTTTTTT
J gene: TRBJ2-7; D gene: TRBD1; V gene: TRBV18; clone size: few; CDR3 protein: CASSTGQGEQYF; CDR3 DNA: TGTGCCAGCTCCACGGGACAGGGGGAGCAGTACTTC
J gene: TRBJ2-5; D gene: -; V gene: TRBV13; clone size: -; CDR3 protein: CASSLSGRGTRETQYF; CDR3 DNA: TGTGCCAGCAGCTTAAGTGGGAGGGGGACGCGGGAGACCCAGTACTTC
J gene: TRBJ1-2; D gene: TRBD1; V gene: TRBV19; clone size: -; CDR3 protein: CASSIMEGARGYTF; CDR3 DNA: TGTGCCAGTAGTATCATGGAGGGGGCGCGCGGCTACACCTTC
J gene: TRBJ2-1; D gene: -; V gene: TRBV27; clone size: -; CDR3 protein: CASSLSAGEAYNEQFF; CDR3 DNA: TGTGCCAGCAGTTTATCAGCTGGGGAGGCCTACAATGAGCAGTTCTTC
J gene: TRBJ2-7; D gene: TRBD2; V gene: TRBV5-8; clone size: -; CDR3 protein: CASSLVREGLYEQYF; CDR3 DNA: TGTGCCAGCAGCTTGGTGCGGGAGGGCCTGTACGAGCAGTACTTC
J gene: TRBJ2-5; D gene: TRBD2; V gene: TRBV5-4; clone size: -; CDR3 protein: CASSSGLAGRQETQYF; CDR3 DNA: TGTGCCAGCAGCTCTGGACTAGCGGGAAGGCAAGAGACCCAGTACTTC
J gene: TRBJ2-7; D gene: TRBD2; V gene: TRBV19; clone size: -; CDR3 protein: CASSRGGGVSYEQYF; CDR3 DNA: TGTGCCAGTAGCAGGGGCGGGGGGGTCTCCTACGAGCAGTACTTC
J gene: TRBJ1-5; D gene: -; V gene: TRBV4-1; clone size: -; CDR3 protein: CASSQDVLGGYQPQHF; CDR3 DNA: TGCGCCAGCAGCCAAGATGTTTTGGGGGGATATCAGCCCCAGCATTTT
J gene: TRBJ1-5; D gene: -; V gene: TRBV7-8; clone size: -; CDR3 protein: CASSYRVGNQPQHF; CDR3 DNA: TGTGCCAGCAGCTACAGGGTGGGGAATCAGCCCCAGCATTTT
J gene: TRBJ2-1; D gene: -; V gene: TRBV29-1; clone size: -; CDR3 protein: CSARTPYNEQFF; CDR3 DNA: TGCAGCGCTCGGACTCCATACAATGAGCAGTTCTTC
J gene: TRBJ2-3; D gene: -; V gene: TRBV27; clone size: -; CDR3 protein: CASSPARRSGDTQYF; CDR3 DNA: TGTGCCAGCAGTCCTGCCCGGAGGTCAGGAGATACGCAGTATTTT
J gene: TRBJ2-7; D gene: -; V gene: TRBV11-2; clone size: -; CDR3 protein: CASSASNWRQTFYEQYF; CDR3 DNA: TGTGCCAGCAGCGCCTCAAACTGGCGACAGACATTCTACGAGCAGTACTTC
J gene: TRBJ2-7; D gene: TRBD2; V gene: TRBV27; clone size: -; CDR3 protein: CASSPSGRAAQYF; CDR3 DNA: TGTGCCAGCAGTCCCAGCGGGAGGGCCGCGCAGTACTTC